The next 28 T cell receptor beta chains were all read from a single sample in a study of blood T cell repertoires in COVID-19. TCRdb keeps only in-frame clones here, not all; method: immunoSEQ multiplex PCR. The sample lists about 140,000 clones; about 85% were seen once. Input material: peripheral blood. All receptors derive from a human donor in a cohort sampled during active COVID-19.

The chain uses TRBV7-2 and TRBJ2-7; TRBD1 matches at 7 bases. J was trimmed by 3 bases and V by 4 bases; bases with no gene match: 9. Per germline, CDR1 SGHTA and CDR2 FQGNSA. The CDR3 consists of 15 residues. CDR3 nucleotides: TGTGCCAGCAGCTCCCTTCCCGGGACAGTCTACGAGCAGTACTTC. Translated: CASSSLPGTVYEQYF. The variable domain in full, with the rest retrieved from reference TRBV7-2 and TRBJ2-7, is GAGVSQSPSNKVTEKGKDVELRCDPISGHTALYWYRQSLGQGLEFLIYFQGNSAPDKSGLPSDRFSAERTGGSVSTLTIQRTQQEDSAVYLCASSSLPGTVYEQYFGPGTRLTVT.

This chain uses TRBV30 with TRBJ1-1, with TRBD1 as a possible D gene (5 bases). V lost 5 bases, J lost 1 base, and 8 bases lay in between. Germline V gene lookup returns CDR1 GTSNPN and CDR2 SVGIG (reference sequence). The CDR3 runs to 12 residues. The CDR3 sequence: CAWDRENTEAFF. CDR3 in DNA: TGTGCCTGGGACAGAGAGAACACTGAAGCTTTCTTT.

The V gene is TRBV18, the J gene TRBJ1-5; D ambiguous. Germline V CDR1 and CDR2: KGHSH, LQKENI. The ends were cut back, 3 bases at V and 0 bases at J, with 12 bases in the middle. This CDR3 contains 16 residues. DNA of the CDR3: TGTGCCAGCTCACCCCGGAGGGAGATTAGCAATCAGCCCCAGCATTTT. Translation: CASSPRREISNQPQHF.

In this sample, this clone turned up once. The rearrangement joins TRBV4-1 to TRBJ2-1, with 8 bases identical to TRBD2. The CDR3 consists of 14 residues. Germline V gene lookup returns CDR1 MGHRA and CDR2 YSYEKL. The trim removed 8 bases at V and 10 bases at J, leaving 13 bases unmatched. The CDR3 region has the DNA TGCGCCAGCCACCCGTACGGGAGGGCCAGGGAGCAGTTCTTC. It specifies CASHPYGRAREQFF.

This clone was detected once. The CDR3 region is CASSRAGDQKAYGYTF. DNA for the CDR3: TGTGCCAGCAGCCGAGCGGGGGACCAAAAAGCCTATGGCTACACCTTC. This chain joins TRBV9 and TRBJ1-2; TRBD1 is a possible D gene (5 bases). Germline V gives CDR1 SGDLS, CDR2 YYNGEE. Trimming took 4 bases from V and 4 from J, leaving 20 bases between them. The CDR3 is 16 residues long.

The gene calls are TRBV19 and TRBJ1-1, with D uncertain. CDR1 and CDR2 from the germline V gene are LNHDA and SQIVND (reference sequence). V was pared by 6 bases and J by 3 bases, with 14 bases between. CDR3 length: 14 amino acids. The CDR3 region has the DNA TGTGCCAGTAGGGTCGATAGTGAGTACACTGAAGCTTTCTTT. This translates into CASRVDSEYTEAFF.

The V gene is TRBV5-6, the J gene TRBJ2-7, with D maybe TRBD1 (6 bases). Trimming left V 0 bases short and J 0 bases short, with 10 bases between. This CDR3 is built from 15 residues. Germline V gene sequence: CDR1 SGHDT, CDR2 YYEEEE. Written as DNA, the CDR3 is TGTGCCAGCAGCTTGGGGCAGGGGATCTCCTACGAGCAGTACTTC. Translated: CASSLGQGISYEQYF.

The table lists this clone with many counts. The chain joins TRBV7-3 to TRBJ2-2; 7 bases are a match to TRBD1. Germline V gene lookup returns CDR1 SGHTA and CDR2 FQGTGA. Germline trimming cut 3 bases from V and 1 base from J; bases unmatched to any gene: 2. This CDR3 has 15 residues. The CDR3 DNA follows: TGTGCCAGCAGCTTGGGGGACAGGAACACCGGGGAGCTGTTTTTT. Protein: CASSLGDRNTGELFF.

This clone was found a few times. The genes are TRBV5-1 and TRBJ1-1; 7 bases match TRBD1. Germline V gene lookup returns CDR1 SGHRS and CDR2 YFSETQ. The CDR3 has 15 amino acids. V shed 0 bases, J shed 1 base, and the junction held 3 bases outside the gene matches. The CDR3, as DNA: TGCGCCAGCAGCTTGGGTTGGGACAGGAACACTGAAGCTTTCTTT. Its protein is CASSLGWDRNTEAFF.

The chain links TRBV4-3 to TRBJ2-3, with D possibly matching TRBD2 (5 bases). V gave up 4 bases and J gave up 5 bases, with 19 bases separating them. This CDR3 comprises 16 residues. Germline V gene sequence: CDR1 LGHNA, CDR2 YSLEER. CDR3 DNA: TGCGCCAGCAGCCTGGGGTCAGTGGGAGCGGTAGATACGCAGTATTTT. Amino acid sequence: CASSLGSVGAVDTQYF.

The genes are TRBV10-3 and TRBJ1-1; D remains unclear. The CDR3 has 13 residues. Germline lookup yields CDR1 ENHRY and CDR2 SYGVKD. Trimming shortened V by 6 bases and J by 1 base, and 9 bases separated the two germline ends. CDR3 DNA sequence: TGTGCCATCAGCCAGAACGCGAACACTGAAGCTTTCTTT. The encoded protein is CAISQNANTEAFF.

The CDR3 loop is CASSLGTSTQYEQYF. CDR3 nucleotides: TGCGCCAGCAGCTTGGGGACTAGCACCCAATACGAGCAGTACTTC. This chain joins TRBV5-1 and TRBJ2-7; 8 nucleotides line up with TRBD2. CDR1 and CDR2 from the germline V gene are SGHRS and YFSETQ. The CDR3 covers 15 residues. V was pared by 0 bases and J by 4 bases, with 6 bases of the junction left unmatched.

The CDR3 DNA is TGTGCCAGCGGTAGCAGTATTGAGGCCACCCGGGAGACCCAGTACTTC. Its translation is CASGSSIEATRETQYF. The chain has TRBV28 and TRBJ2-5, with D uncertain. V lost 8 bases to trimming and J lost 5 bases, with 24 bases between them. The CDR3 has 16 amino acids. Germline V gives CDR1 MDHEN, CDR2 SYDVKM.

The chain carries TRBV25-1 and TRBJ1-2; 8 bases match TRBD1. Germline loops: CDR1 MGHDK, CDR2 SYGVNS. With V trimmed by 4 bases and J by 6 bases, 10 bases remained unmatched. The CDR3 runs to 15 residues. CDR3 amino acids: CASSGNRGRTDGYTF. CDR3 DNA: TGTGCCAGCAGTGGTAACAGGGGGAGGACCGATGGCTACACCTTC.

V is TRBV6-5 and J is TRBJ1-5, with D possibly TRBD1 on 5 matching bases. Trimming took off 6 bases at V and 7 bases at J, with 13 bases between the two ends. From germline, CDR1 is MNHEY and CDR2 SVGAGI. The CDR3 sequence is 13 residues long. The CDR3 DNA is TGTGCCAGCAGCATACAGGTGAACCAGCCCCAGCATTTT. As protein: CASSIQVNQPQHF.

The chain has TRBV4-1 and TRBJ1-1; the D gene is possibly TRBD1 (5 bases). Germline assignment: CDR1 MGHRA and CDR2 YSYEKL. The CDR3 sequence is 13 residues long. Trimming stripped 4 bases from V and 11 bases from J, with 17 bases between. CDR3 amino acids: CASSPGRNSGAFF. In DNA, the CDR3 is TGCGCCAGCAGCCCGGGACGGAACAGCGGGGCTTTCTTT.

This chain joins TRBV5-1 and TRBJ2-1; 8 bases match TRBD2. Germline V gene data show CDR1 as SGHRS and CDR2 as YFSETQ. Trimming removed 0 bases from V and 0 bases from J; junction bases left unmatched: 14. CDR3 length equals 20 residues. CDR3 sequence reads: CASSLEPAGVWSGSYNEQFF. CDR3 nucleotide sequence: TGCGCCAGCAGCTTGGAGCCAGCGGGAGTTTGGTCTGGCTCCTACAATGAGCAGTTCTTC.

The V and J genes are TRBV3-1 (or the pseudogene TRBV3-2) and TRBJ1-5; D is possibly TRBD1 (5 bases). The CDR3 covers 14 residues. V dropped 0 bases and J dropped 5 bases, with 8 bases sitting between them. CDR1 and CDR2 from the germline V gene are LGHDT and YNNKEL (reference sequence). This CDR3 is CASSQDRAHQPQHF. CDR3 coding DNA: TGTGCCAGCAGCCAAGACAGGGCCCATCAGCCCCAGCATTTT.

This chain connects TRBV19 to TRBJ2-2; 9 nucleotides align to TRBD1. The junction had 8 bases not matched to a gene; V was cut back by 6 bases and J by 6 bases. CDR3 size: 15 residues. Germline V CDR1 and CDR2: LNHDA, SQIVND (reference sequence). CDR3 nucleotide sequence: TGTGCCAGTAGGGCCCGGGACAGGGCCGCCGGGGAGCTGTTTTTT. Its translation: CASRARDRAAGELFF.

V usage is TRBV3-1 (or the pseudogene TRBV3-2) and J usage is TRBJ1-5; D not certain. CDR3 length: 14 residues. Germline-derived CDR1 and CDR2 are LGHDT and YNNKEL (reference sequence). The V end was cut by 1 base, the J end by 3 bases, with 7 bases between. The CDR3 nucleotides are TGTGCCAGCAGCCAAGGCGCCTACAATCAGCCCCAGCATTTT. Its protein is CASSQGAYNQPQHF.

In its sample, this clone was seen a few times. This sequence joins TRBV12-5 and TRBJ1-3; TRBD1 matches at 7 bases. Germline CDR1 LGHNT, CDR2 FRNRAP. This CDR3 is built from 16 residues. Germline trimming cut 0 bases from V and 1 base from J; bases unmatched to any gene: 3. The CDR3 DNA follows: TGTGCTAGTGGTTTGGTACAGGGGATATCTGGAAACACCATATATTTT. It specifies CASGLVQGISGNTIYF.

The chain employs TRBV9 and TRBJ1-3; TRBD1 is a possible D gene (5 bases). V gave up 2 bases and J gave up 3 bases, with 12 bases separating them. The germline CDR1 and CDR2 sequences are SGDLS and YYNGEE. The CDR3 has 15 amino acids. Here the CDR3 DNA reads TGTGCCAGCAGCGTTGGGGCTGCGCTTGGAAACACCATATATTTT. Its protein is CASSVGAALGNTIYF.

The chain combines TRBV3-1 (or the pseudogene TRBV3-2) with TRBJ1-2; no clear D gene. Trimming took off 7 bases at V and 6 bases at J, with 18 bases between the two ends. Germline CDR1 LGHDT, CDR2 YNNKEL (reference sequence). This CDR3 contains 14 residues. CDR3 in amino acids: CASNSRGVENGYTF. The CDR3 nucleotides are TGTGCCAGCAACTCCCGGGGTGTAGAGAATGGCTACACCTTC.

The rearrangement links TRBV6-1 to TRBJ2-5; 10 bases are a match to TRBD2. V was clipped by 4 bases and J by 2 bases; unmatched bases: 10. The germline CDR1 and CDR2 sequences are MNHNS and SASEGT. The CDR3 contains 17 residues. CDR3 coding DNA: TGTGCCAGCAGTGCGAGCTATAGCGGGAGGCCTCAAGAGACCCAGTACTTC. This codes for CASSASYSGRPQETQYF.

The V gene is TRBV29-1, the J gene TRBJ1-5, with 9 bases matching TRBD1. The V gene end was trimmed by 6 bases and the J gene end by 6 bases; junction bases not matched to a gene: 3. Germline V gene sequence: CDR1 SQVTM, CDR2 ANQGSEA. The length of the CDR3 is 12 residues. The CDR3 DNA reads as TGCAGCGTGGTGGACAGGGGTCAGCCCCAGCATTTT. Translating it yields CSVVDRGQPQHF. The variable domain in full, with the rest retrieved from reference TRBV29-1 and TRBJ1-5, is SAVISQKPSRDICQRGTSLTIQCQVDSQVTMMFWYRQQPGQSLTLIATANQGSEATYESGFVIDKFPISRPNLTFSTLTVSNMSPEDSSIYLCSVVDRGQPQHFGDGTRLSIL.

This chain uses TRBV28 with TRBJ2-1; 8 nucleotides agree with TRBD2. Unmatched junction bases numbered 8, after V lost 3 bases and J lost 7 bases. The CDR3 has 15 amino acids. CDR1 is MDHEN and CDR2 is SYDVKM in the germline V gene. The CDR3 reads CASSFRGGRGNEQFF. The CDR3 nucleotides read TGTGCCAGCAGTTTCCGGGGGGGCCGGGGGAATGAGCAGTTCTTC.

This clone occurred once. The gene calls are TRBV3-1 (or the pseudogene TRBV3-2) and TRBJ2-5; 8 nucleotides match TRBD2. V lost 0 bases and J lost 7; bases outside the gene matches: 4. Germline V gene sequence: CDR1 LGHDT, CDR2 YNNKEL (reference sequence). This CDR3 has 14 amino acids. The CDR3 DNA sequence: TGTGCCAGCAGCCAAGAGGATCGGGAGGGGACCCAGTACTTC. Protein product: CASSQEDREGTQYF.

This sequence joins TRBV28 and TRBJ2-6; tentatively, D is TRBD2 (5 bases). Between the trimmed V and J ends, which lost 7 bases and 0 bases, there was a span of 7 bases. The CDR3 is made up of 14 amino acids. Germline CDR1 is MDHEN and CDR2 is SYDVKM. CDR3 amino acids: CASKEASGANVLTF. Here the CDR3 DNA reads TGTGCCAGCAAGGAGGCCTCTGGGGCCAACGTCCTGACTTTC.